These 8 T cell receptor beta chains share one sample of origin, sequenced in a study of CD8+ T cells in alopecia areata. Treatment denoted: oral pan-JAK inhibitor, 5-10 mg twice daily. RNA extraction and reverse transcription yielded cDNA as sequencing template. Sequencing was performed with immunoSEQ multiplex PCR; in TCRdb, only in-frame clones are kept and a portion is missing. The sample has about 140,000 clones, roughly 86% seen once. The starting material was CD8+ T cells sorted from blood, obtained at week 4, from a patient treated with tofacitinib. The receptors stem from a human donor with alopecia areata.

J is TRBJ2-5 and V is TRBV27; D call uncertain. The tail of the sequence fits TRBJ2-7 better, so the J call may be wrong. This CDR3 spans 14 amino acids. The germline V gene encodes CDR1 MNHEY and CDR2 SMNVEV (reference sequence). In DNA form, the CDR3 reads TGTGCCAGCAGTTTATCCCCGGCCTACTACGAGCAGTACTTC. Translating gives CASSLSPAYYEQYF.

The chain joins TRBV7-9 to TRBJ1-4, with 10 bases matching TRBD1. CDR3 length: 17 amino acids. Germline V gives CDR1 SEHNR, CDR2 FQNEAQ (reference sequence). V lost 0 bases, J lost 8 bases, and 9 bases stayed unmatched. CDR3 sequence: CASSLASTGGLEEKLFF. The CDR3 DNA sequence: TGTGCCAGCAGCTTAGCCTCGACAGGGGGCCTTGAAGAAAAACTGTTTTTT.

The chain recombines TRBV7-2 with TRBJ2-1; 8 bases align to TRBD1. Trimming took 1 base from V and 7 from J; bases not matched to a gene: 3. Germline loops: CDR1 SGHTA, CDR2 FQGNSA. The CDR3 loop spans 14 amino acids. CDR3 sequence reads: CASSLGTGSNEQFF. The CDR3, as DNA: TGTGCCAGCAGCTTAGGGACAGGGTCGAATGAGCAGTTCTTC.

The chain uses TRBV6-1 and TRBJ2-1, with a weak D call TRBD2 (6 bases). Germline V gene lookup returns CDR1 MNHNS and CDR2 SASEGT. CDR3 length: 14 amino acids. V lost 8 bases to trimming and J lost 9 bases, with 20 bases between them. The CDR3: CASLDGVNSGEQFF. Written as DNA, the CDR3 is TGTGCCAGCCTCGACGGAGTAAATAGCGGTGAGCAGTTCTTC.

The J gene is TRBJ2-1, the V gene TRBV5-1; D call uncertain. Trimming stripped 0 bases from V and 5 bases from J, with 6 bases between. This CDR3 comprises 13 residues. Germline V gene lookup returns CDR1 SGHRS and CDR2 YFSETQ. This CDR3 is CASSLGQDNEQFF. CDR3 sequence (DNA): TGCGCCAGCAGCTTGGGGCAGGACAATGAGCAGTTCTTC.

This CDR3 reads CASSPSQGPSSNEQYF. CDR3 nucleotides: TGTGCCAGCAGCCCCTCCCAGGGGCCATCTTCAAACGAGCAGTACTTC. V and J are TRBV7-9 and TRBJ2-7, with a tentative D call TRBD1 (6 bases). The V end was cut by 5 bases, the J end by 5 bases, with 22 bases between. The CDR3 extends over 16 amino acids. From germline, CDR1 is SEHNR and CDR2 FQNEAQ (reference sequence).

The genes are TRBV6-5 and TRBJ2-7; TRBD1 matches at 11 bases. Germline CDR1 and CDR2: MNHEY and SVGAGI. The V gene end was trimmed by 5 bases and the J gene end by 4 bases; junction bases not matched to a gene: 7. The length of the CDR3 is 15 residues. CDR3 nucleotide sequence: TGTGCCAGCAGTCAAGGGACAGGGGGTGCATACGAGCAGTACTTC. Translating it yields CASSQGTGGAYEQYF.

The CDR3 nucleotides read TGTGCCAGCAGCGGGACAGGGATGTACGAGCAGTACTTC. This encodes CASSGTGMYEQYF. V gene TRBV7-9 combines with J gene TRBJ2-7, with 9 bases fitting TRBD1. This CDR3 has 13 amino acids. Germline CDR1 and CDR2: SEHNR and FQNEAQ (reference sequence). The trim removed 5 bases at V and 4 bases at J, leaving 3 bases unmatched.